These 18 T cell receptor beta chains share one sample of origin, sequenced in a study of blood T cells in healthy people across ages. Then a second PCR, running roughly 7 to 11 cycles, was carried out with a sample-barcoded 5' primer and a J-beta primer mix. MiXCR was run by TCRdb on the 5' RACE reads, yielding one entry per CDR3 protein. The table lists some 1.8 million distinct CDR3 sequences, roughly two fifths of them singletons. The specimen sequenced was blood. The source is a human donor in good health.

The rearrangement uses TRBV10-3 and TRBJ2-5; 12 bases are a match to TRBD2. The CDR3 consists of 16 residues. The V and J ends lost 0 bases and 2 bases, in that order; junction bases with no gene match: 1. Per germline, CDR1 ENHRY and CDR2 SYGVKD. The CDR3 is CAISESTSGGQETQYF. In DNA form, the CDR3 reads TGTGCCATCAGTGAGTCTACTAGCGGGGGGCAAGAGACCCAGTACTTC.

The rearrangement links TRBV7-6 to TRBJ2-3; D assignment may be TRBD1 or TRBD2 (5 bases each). The CDR3 runs to 14 residues. V was cut by 8 bases and J by 0 bases, with 12 bases left in between. From germline, CDR1 is SGHVS and CDR2 FNYEAQ. The CDR3 protein is CASGVGPSTDTQYF. CDR3 coding DNA: TGTGCCAGCGGGGTGGGACCCAGCACAGATACGCAGTATTTT.

The CDR3 nucleotides read TGTGCCAGCAGTTATGCCTACGTGGAGACCCAGTACTTC. Translated, it gives CASSYAYVETQYF. J is TRBJ2-5 and V is TRBV6-6, with D unclear. V shed 3 bases and J shed 5 bases, with 10 bases lying between them. The V gene's germline CDR1 is MNHNY and CDR2 SVGAGI (reference sequence). The length of the CDR3 is 13 residues.

The rearrangement uses TRBV3-1 and TRBJ2-3; TRBD2 aligns across 7 bases. This CDR3 has 17 amino acids. The germline V gene has CDR1 LGHDT and CDR2 YNNKEL (reference sequence). Losses at the gene ends were 0 bases for V and 1 base for J; bases not matched to a gene: 7. This CDR3 reads CASSQDAQRGRTDTQYF. CDR3 sequence (DNA): TGTGCCAGCAGCCAAGATGCCCAGCGGGGTCGCACAGATACGCAGTATTTT.

V is TRBV7-2 and J is TRBJ1-1; D perhaps matches TRBD1 (6 bases). The CDR3 loop spans 15 amino acids. The V end lost 5 bases, the J end lost 8 bases, and 21 bases lay between the germline ends. Germline-derived CDR1 and CDR2 are SGHTA and FQGNSA. The CDR3, as DNA: TGTGCCAGCAGCAAACTAGGTGTAGCGGGGACAGAAGCTTTCTTT. Encoded protein: CASSKLGVAGTEAFF. The full variable domain, rest sourced from reference TRBV7-2 and TRBJ1-1, is GAGVSQSPSNKVTEKGKDVELRCDPISGHTALYWYRQSLGQGLEFLIYFQGNSAPDKSGLPSDRFSAERTGGSVSTLTIQRTQQEDSAVYLCASSKLGVAGTEAFFGQGTRLTVV.

This chain connects TRBV20-1 to TRBJ1-5; D might be TRBD1 (5 bases). In germline, CDR1 is DFQATT, CDR2 SNEGSKA (reference sequence). The CDR3 extends over 15 amino acids. Trimming took off 0 bases at V and 7 bases at J, with 16 bases between the two ends. The CDR3 DNA reads TGCAGTGCTAGAGATGATAGAAGGGGCGGACAGCCCCAGCATTTT. Translated: CSARDDRRGGQPQHF.

The V call is TRBV6-1, the J call TRBJ2-5; perhaps TRBD2 as D (5 bases). The CDR3 is made up of 13 amino acids. Germline loops: CDR1 MNHNS, CDR2 SASEGT. The V and J ends lost 2 bases and 6 bases respectively, with 10 bases between them. CDR3 residues: CASSEPSWQTQYF. The CDR3 DNA sequence: TGTGCCAGCAGTGAACCTAGCTGGCAGACCCAGTACTTC.

This clonotype appeared a few times. The rearrangement joins TRBV9 to TRBJ2-1, with 10 positions matching TRBD1. Trimming at V came to 2 bases and at J to 3 bases, leaving 5 bases not matched to a gene. Germline V CDR1 and CDR2: SGDLS, YYNGEE. CDR3 length: 16 amino acids. CDR3 region: CASSVRGDRGYNEQFF. The CDR3 coding sequence is TGTGCCAGCAGCGTGAGGGGGGACAGGGGCTACAATGAGCAGTTCTTC.

The chain is built from TRBV20-1 and TRBJ2-3; the match to TRBD1 covers 10 bases. V lost 7 bases to trimming and J lost 2 bases; unmatched junction nucleotides: 9. The CDR3 is made up of 15 amino acids. Germline lookup yields CDR1 DFQATT and CDR2 SNEGSKA (reference sequence). The CDR3 nucleotides read TGCAGTGTTTTACCGGGACAGGGGCCCACAGATACGCAGTATTTT. Translation gives CSVLPGQGPTDTQYF.

This chain joins TRBV4-3 and TRBJ1-2; perhaps TRBD1 as D (5 bases). V lost 1 base and J lost 4, with 10 bases in between. The germline V gene encodes CDR1 LGHNA and CDR2 YSLEER. CDR3 length: 14 residues. The CDR3 loop is CASSQGVDSYGYTF. CDR3 bases: TGCGCCAGCAGCCAAGGGGTCGACAGCTATGGCTACACCTTC.

V gene TRBV5-1 combines with J gene TRBJ2-1; the match to TRBD1 covers 8 bases. With 0 bases clipped from V and 0 bases from J, the junction kept 14 bases outside the gene matches. CDR1 and CDR2 (germline): SGHRS, YFSETQ. This CDR3 region has 20 residues. DNA for the CDR3: TGCGCCAGCAGCTTGGCCCGAGGACAGGGAGAGTTAAGCTCCTACAATGAGCAGTTCTTC. Amino acid sequence: CASSLARGQGELSSYNEQFF.

This clonotype was seen repeatedly, ten times or more. CDR3 in amino acids: CASSPTPQGSGANVLTF. CDR3 bases: TGTGCCAGCAGCCCTACCCCGCAGGGTTCTGGGGCCAACGTCCTGACTTTC. This chain joins TRBV7-7 and TRBJ2-6, with D tentatively TRBD1 (5 bases). The CDR3 has 17 amino acids. CDR1 and CDR2 (germline): SSHAT, FNYEAQ (reference sequence). V was trimmed by 5 bases and J by 1 base, leaving 15 bases between them.

With respect to this clonotype: The junction departs from germline at one end; a sequencing error may be responsible. The chain employs TRBV7-9 and TRBJ2-3; D unresolved. Germline loops: CDR1 SEHNR, CDR2 FQNEAQ (reference sequence). The CDR3 extends over 16 amino acids. The CDR3 nucleotides are TGTGCCAGCAGCACCGGACCGCCGACAAGCACAGATGCGCAGTATTTT. It is translated as CASSTGPPTSTDAQYF.

At least ten counts were recorded for this clonotype. The J gene is TRBJ2-1, the V gene TRBV6-2 or TRBV6-3, with 13 bases that match TRBD2. The V segment lost 7 bases and the J segment 3 bases; nucleotides outside the gene matches: 9. Looked up from germline, CDR1 is MNHEY and CDR2 is SVGEGT. The CDR3 spans 17 residues. Written as DNA, the CDR3 is TGTGCCAGCAAGAACCGGACTAGCGGGGGCCGCTACAATGAGCAGTTCTTC. Translation gives CASKNRTSGGRYNEQFF.

The CDR3 spells CASSLEGQGCDGYTF. CDR3 nucleotides: TGCGCCAGCAGCTTGGAGGGACAGGGGTGTGACGGCTACACCTTC. V gene TRBV5-1 combines with J gene TRBJ1-2, with 10 bases lining up with TRBD1. The CDR3 is made up of 15 amino acids. In germline, CDR1 is SGHRS, CDR2 YFSETQ. V lost 0 bases, J lost 8 bases, and 7 bases stayed unmatched.

This clonotype was seen only a few times. The rearrangement uses TRBV29-1 and TRBJ2-1; D ambiguous. Trimming shortened V by 3 bases and J by 12 bases, and 15 bases separated the two germline ends. CDR1 is SQVTM, CDR2 ANQGSEA, per germline. The CDR3 consists of 12 residues. The DNA for the CDR3 is TGCAGCGTTGAGGATATCCCGGTATTGCAGTTCTTC. Its translation is CSVEDIPVLQFF.

This clonotype was recorded a few times. V is TRBV10-3 and J is TRBJ2-1; weak D call: TRBD2 (6 bases). The germline CDR1 and CDR2 sequences are ENHRY and SYGVKD. The ends were cut back, 3 bases at V and 2 bases at J, with 11 bases in the middle. The CDR3 extends over 15 amino acids. The CDR3 protein is CAISEGEEPYNEQFF. CDR3 bases: TGTGCCATCAGTGAAGGGGAGGAGCCCTACAATGAGCAGTTCTTC.

There are a few counts of this clonotype. The rearrangement joins TRBV29-1 to TRBJ2-4; TRBD1 matches at 10 bases. The CDR3 totals 13 residues. Germline V gene lookup returns CDR1 SQVTM and CDR2 ANQGSEA. V shed 6 bases, J shed 7 bases, and the junction held 6 bases outside the gene matches. Here the CDR3 reads CSVVGQGGNIQYF. In DNA form, the CDR3 reads TGCAGCGTGGTCGGACAGGGGGGGAACATTCAGTACTTC.